Each of the 10 T cell receptor beta chains below was sequenced from the same sample in a study of cytomegalovirus exposure and HLA in healthy donors. The PCR had 60 Vbeta and 13 Jbeta primers. Repertoires were generated with immunoSEQ multiplex PCR, while TCRdb's copy carries only in-frame clones and drops some. The data show under 140,000 clones, less than 85% seen once. Sequenced material: PBMCs. The receptors were gathered from a man aged 25 to 40 in good health and CMV-seropositive.

Concerning this clone: The same CDR3 can be traced to other DNA sequences in this sample. The CDR3 here is CASSPGQGVYEQYF. Written as DNA, the CDR3 is TGTGCCAGCAGCCCCGGACAGGGGGTCTACGAGCAGTACTTC. The J gene is TRBJ2-7, the V gene TRBV6-5; 10 bases line up with TRBD1. J was trimmed by 3 bases and V by 6 bases; bases with no gene match: 5. From germline, CDR1 is MNHEY and CDR2 SVGAGI. The CDR3 length is 14 residues.

The chain couples TRBV9 to TRBJ2-3; 8 positions agree with TRBD2. The CDR3 totals 17 residues. J was trimmed by 3 bases and V by 0 bases; bases with no gene match: 9. Germline lookup yields CDR1 SGDLS and CDR2 YYNGEE. The CDR3 coding sequence is TGTGCCAGCAGCGTAGTTCCGACTAGCGAAGTGACAGATACGCAGTATTTT. It is translated as CASSVVPTSEVTDTQYF.

The J gene is TRBJ2-2, the V gene TRBV5-1, with D possibly TRBD1 on 5 matching bases. The V gene lost 2 bases and the J gene lost 0 bases, with 8 bases spanning the gap. This CDR3 is built from 15 residues. Per the germline V gene, CDR1 is SGHRS and CDR2 is YFSETQ. Here the CDR3 DNA reads TGCGCCAGCAGCTTTGACAGTGCGAACACCGGGGAGCTGTTTTTT. It translates to CASSFDSANTGELFF.

This chain links TRBV6-5 with TRBJ1-1; the D gene is possibly TRBD1 (5 bases). CDR1 and CDR2 (germline): MNHEY, SVGAGI. The CDR3 is made up of 12 amino acids. Trimming removed 8 bases from V and 5 bases from J, with 12 bases in between. Here the CDR3 DNA reads TGTGCCAGCTCGCAGGGAAAGACTGAAGCTTTCTTT. Translated, it gives CASSQGKTEAFF.

The rearrangement joins TRBV2 to TRBJ2-1; TRBD2 matches 9 bases. This CDR3 contains 15 residues. Germline CDR1 is SNHLY and CDR2 is FYNNEI. V shed 1 base, J shed 9 bases, and the junction held 7 bases outside the gene matches. CDR3 sequence: CASSEVAGGWGEQFF. DNA for the CDR3: TGTGCCAGCAGTGAAGTGGCGGGGGGGTGGGGTGAGCAGTTCTTC.

CDR3 residues: CASSFGDSPLHF. Written as DNA, the CDR3 is TGCGCCAGCAGCTTTGGAGATTCACCCCTCCACTTT. This rearrangement joins TRBV5-1 to TRBJ1-6; the D is unclear. Germline assignment: CDR1 SGHRS and CDR2 YFSETQ. CDR3 length: 12 residues. Trimming took 2 bases from V and 8 from J, leaving 5 bases between them.

In DNA form, the CDR3 reads TGTGCCAGCGGGGAGGCCAATGAGCAGTTCTTC. Its protein is CASGEANEQFF. This sequence joins TRBV9 and TRBJ2-1, with a tentative D call TRBD2 (6 bases). CDR1 SGDLS and CDR2 YYNGEE come from the germline V gene. The V and J ends lost 7 bases and 6 bases respectively, with 8 bases between them. This CDR3 is 11 amino acids long.

CDR3 in DNA: TGTGCCAGCAGTCCACCTCCCCCGGGACAGGGGACGGACACCTTC. This codes for CASSPPPPGQGTDTF. V is TRBV28 and J is TRBJ1-2, with 10 bases identical to TRBD1. The germline V gene encodes CDR1 MDHEN and CDR2 SYDVKM. CDR3 length: 15 amino acids. Unmatched junction bases numbered 15, after V lost 5 bases and J lost 12 bases.

The chain carries TRBV4-3 and TRBJ2-3; a possible D gene is TRBD1 (6 bases). V lost 0 bases to trimming and J lost 0 bases, with 16 bases between them. The CDR3 sequence is 18 residues long. Germline-derived CDR1 and CDR2 are LGHNA and YSLEER. CDR3 residues: CASSQDSQGTLSTDTQYF. CDR3 nucleotides: TGCGCCAGCAGCCAAGATTCTCAGGGGACACTGAGCACAGATACGCAGTATTTT.

The gene calls are TRBV6-6 and TRBJ2-1; 8 positions match TRBD2. Germline V lookup: CDR1 MNHNY, CDR2 SVGAGI (reference sequence). V was pared by 4 bases and J by 6 bases, with 5 bases of the junction left unmatched. The CDR3 is 14 amino acids. The DNA for the CDR3 is TGTGCCAGCAGTTCCCTGCGGGGGGTCAATGAGCAGTTCTTC. Protein product: CASSSLRGVNEQFF.